The present T cell receptor beta chain was sequenced within a study of blood T cell repertoires in COVID-19 (TCRdb year 2020). About the study as a whole: Collaborator samples came from the United States, Italy and Spain and covered acute and convalescent phases of COVID-19. The material from the prospective study consisted of cDNA or gDNA derived from T cells, B-cell-depleted T cells, or PBMCs. Deeply sampled blood TCRbeta repertoires from subjects exposed to, actively infected with, or recovered from COVID-19 were included in the dataset. The repertoires were released in a freely available public database meant as a resource for research on the immune response to SARS-CoV-2. Samples came from the ongoing ImmuneRACE study (first 160 participants) plus 1,254 subjects from 6 global collaborators. The sample metadata nearly always contained a de-identified subject ID, COVID-19 status, age in years and sex. Where HLA class I and class II types were available, the types were taken from metadata supplied by the sample provider, not from assay-based typing. Results and caveats for the whole study, not just this receptor: Clinical and demographic metadata were provided uncurated, with the amount varying by source and participant.

This clone was found once. Its antigen target is currently unknown. One base away there is no much larger clone; base qualities are not given. One collaborating source in Seattle enrolled patients while the patients were actively infected and followed the patients over time throughout the course of disease. Whole blood was collected in K2EDTA tubes by collaborating institutions according to the institutions' own protocols. For TCRbeta analysis, collaborator samples were shipped as frozen whole blood, as isolated PBMCs, or as DNA extracted from either sample type. The immunoSEQ Assay, a bias-controlled multiplex PCR, was used to amplify TCRbeta CDR3 regions from genomic DNA. Per the source publication's procedure: The number of nucleated cells in each sample was estimated by amplification of reference gene primers within the assay. Sequence reads were collapsed and filtered to measure the absolute abundance of every unique TCRbeta CDR3 rearrangement. For each sample, productive Simpson clonality was calculated as the square root of Simpson's diversity index across productive rearrangements. TCRdb took over this immuneACCESS table, retaining in-frame rearrangements with V and J assigned. Such tables are incomplete; in checked studies, under half of the missing clones stem from an unresolved V gene, and the remainder is unexplained. The V and J calls and clone size are taken from that table; D and trimming were inferred from the DNA. This sample comprises 430,000 or so clones, 70% to 90% of them detected only once. 0.8% to 1% of the sample belongs to the ten largest clones.

The CDR3 numbers 16 residues from cysteine through phenylalanine. The read is trimmed to its CDR3 DNA, 48 bases read in frame from base 1. CDR1 and CDR2 (MNHEY, SVGAGI) derive from the germline V gene. V has 2 bases trimmed and J has 2 bases trimmed; junction bases matching no gene number 8. The chain joins TRBV6-5 to TRBJ1-2; TRBD1 agrees with 7 junctional bases. Material: peripheral blood. This clonotype was obtained from a young man with COVID-19, enrolled during active disease. The CDR3 region has the sequence CASSYALRGQNYGYTF. The DNA sequence is TGTGCCAGCAGTTACGCACTTAGGGGACAGAACTATGGCTACACCTTC.